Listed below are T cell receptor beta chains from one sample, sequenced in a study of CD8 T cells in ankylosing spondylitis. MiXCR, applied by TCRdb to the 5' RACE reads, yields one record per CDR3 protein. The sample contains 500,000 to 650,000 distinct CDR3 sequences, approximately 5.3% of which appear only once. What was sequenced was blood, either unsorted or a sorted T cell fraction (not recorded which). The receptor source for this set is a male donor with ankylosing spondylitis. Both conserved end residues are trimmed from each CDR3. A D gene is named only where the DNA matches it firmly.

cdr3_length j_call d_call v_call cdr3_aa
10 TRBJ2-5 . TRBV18 ASSRNRETQY
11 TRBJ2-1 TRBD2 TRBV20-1 GAGRSSYNEQF
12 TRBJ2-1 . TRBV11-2 ASSLDLLVGEQF
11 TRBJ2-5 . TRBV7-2 ASSLTSRETQY
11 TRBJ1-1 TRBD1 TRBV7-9 ASSLGTGYGAF
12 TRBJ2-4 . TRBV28 ASSSDGTNNIQY
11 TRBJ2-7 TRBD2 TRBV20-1 SARASGSSEQY
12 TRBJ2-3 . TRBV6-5 ASSYRRSTDTQY
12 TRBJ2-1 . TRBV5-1 ASSLVPQVDEQF
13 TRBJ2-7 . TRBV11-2 ASSFHSGASYEQY
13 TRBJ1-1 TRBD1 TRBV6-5 ASSYSGQGETEAF
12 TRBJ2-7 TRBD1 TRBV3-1 ASSQLDRDGEQY
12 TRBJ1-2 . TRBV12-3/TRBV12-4 ASSLRGTSYGYT
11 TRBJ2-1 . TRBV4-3 ASSQGLTGEQF
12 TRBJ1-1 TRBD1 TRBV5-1 ASSPGQGSTEAF
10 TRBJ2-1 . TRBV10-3 AISESMTTEF
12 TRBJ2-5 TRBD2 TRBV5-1 ASSFLADQETQY
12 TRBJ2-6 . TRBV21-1 ANITGSGANVLT
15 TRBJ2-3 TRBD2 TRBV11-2 ASSLGTSGTGGDTQY
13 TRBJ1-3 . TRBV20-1 SARPEGGAGNTIY
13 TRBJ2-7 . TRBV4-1 ASSQDLQVPYEQY
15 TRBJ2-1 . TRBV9 ASSVDVGHRSYNEQF
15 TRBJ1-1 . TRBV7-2 ASSFPLHDWGNTEAF
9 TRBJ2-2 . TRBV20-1 SAGSTGELF
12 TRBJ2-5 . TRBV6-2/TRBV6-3 ASTWTVKRETQY
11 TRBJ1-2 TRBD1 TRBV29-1 SVGDSFSYGYT
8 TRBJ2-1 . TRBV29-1 SVGAYEQF
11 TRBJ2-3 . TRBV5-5 ASSWADTDTQY
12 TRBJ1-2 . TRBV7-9 ASSLGGPSTGYT
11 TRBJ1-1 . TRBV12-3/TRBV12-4 ASSFLMNTEAF
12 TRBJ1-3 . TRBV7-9 ASRARTSGNTIY
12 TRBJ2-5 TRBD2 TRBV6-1 ASKYSRGGETQY
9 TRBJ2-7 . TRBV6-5 ASSYNYEQY
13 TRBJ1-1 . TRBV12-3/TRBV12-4 ASSFGRWSGFEAF
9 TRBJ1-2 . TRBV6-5 ASSSPWGYT
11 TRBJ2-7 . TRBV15 ATSQQGAYEQY
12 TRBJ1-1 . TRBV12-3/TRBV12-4 ASSLAWRGTEAF
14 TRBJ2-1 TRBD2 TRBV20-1 SALGLAGASYNEQF
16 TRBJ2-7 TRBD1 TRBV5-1 ASSPDLGQGASPYEQY
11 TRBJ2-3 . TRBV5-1 ASSVRFTDTQY
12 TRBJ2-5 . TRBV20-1 SAFDPLRRETQY
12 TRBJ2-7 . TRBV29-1 SAVLTPGVHEQY
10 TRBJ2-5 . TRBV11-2 ASSPRDASQY
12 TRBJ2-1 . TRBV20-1 SANRDSGYNEQF
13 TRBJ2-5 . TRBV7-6 ASSLAEGGWETQY
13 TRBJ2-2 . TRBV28 ASSRVGLWVRELF
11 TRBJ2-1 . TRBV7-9 ASSLSIQDEQF
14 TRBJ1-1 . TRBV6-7 ASSYENEGLNTEAF
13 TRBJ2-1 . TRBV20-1 SAPQGKVSYNEQF
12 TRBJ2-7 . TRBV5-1 ASSLGGHPYEQY
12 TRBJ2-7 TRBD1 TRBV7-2 ASSLGQAINEQY
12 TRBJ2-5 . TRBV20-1 SAMRQDTQETQY